This T cell receptor (beta chain) was captured by sequencing in a study of cytomegalovirus exposure and HLA in healthy donors (dated by TCRdb to the late 2010s). Notes on the research overall: In an earlier analysis of about 560 of the donors, 276 Gb of sequence data and 117 million unique TCR beta sequences from some 170 million T cells were reported. About 300 gigabases of sequencing data and around 80 million unique TCR sequences made up an early release that covered around 640 HLA-typed donors. Of the 300 to 400 genotyped donors, about 80% fell in the genetic ancestry cluster associated with self-reported Caucasian donors. The study was designed to test whether signatures of past pathogen exposure could be identified by cataloging public T cell receptors. The study used immunosequencing to profile the T cell repertoires of 666 subjects and linked those repertoires to cytomegalovirus serostatus. A separate validation cohort of 100 to 150 different subjects was used in addition to the 666-subject first cohort. The study combined high-throughput TCR immunosequencing, statistical association of individual TCRs with disease status, and machine learning to predict cytomegalovirus infection status. In a later analysis, previously published TCR beta repertoires from 500 to 750 donors were re-analyzed and high-resolution HLA genotyping was added so that TCR occurrence patterns could be studied. In the later analysis, no new phenotypic data were used to find candidate immune exposures; instead, reliance was placed on TCR beta sequences and their occurrence across donors. An earlier analysis of some 500 of the donors used high-throughput TCR beta sequencing to judge whether each TCR beta V gene segment behaved as functional or pseudogenic. Alongside the repertoire data, information on donor age, sex, ethnicity and CMV serostatus was compiled. In a later genetic analysis, genome-wide SNP genotypes for about three fifths of the roughly 670 donors were used, and that subset was treated as a discovery cohort. All discovery cohort repertoires had been generated on a single sequencing platform. Class I and class II HLA loci were covered by the typing at four-digit resolution. Typing coverage varied by locus: about 629-640 donors for A, B, C, DRB1 and DQB1; under 550 for DQA1; about 570 for DPA1; roughly 470 for DPB1. About five DR-DQ haplotypes were handled as single units for association and clustering, since linkage in the cohort was strong. On average, roughly 200,000 unique TCR beta nucleotide sequences were sequenced per donor among 398 genotyped donors of the cohort, with roughly a sixth of those sequences being non-productive.

About this clone itself: Its cognate antigen has yet to be identified. No per-base quality is available; no much larger clone lies one base away.

The cohort comprised several hundred healthy bone marrow donors. At the time of sampling, every cohort member was nominally healthy, though immune exposures that went unrecorded were likely present. The donor tested CMV seronegative, placing the donor among the 350 or so seronegative members of the cohort. Every donor gave a peripheral blood sample, and the peripheral blood mononuclear cells from that sample were used for TCR beta sequencing. The Qiagen DNeasy Blood Extraction Kit was used to extract genomic DNA from the blood cell samples. Taken from cysteine to phenylalanine, the CDR3 has 15 residues. Just the 45-base CDR3 DNA is kept, in frame starting at base 1. V is pared back by 0 bases and J by 7 bases, with 16 bases lying between the germline termini. The germline V gene gives CDR1 as SGHRS and CDR2 as YFSETQ. Preparation of the library involved the immunoSEQ multiplex PCR assay. For the multiplex PCR, a mixture combining 60 forward primers for TCR Vbeta segments and 13 reverse primers for TCR Jbeta segments was used. The CDR3 region of rearranged TCR beta genes was amplified from genomic DNA with a multiplex PCR assay. The Illumina HiSeq System was used to sequence the amplified TCR beta libraries as 87-base-pair reads. As for the original processing: In a later analysis, tens of millions of unique TCR beta chains were counted across the 666 repertoires, and roughly 11 million of these chains were shared by at least two donors. Raw reads were error-corrected and collapsed into unique sequences by a nearest-neighbor algorithm in which closely related sequences were merged to remove PCR and sequencing errors. V, D and J gene segments were assigned by aligning CDR3 sequences to IMGT reference sequences. For a sequence to be retained, a match of at least six nucleotides was required to both a V gene segment and a J gene segment. A rearrangement counted as productive if the CDR3 had no stop codons and remained in frame with V and J, and every other rearrangement counted as non-productive. Following IMGT convention, CDR3 was defined as the stretch from the second conserved V-encoded cysteine up to the conserved J-encoded phenylalanine. The earlier analysis of about 610 of the donors excluded sequences that lacked an unambiguous match to a single V gene segment. An earlier analysis of 587 of the donors classified V segments as functional when productive rearrangements were above 56.7% and as segregating when the standard deviation between donors was above 5%. A statistical classification framework was developed to diagnose cytomegalovirus status using the catalog of TCR beta chain sequences. A later analysis assigned V and J genes by comparing TCR nucleotide sequences with IMGT/GENE-DB human TR gene sequences. The TCRdist pipeline was used in a later analysis to assign CDR3 sequences and most-parsimonious VDJ recombination scenarios. In a later analysis, every TCR beta chain was defined by the combination of its CDR3 amino acid sequence and its V-gene family, and reads without a unique V-gene family were dropped. A later analysis removed several hundred highly shared, low-generation-probability nucleotide sequences to deal with suspected cross-contamination and a sequencing artifact. In a later analysis, a clonal expansion index was calculated for each public chain from normalized within-repertoire ranks of inferred template counts. Generation probabilities in a later analysis came from a VDJ recombination model fitted to out-of-frame rearrangements, and those results were checked against IGoR. In a later analysis, hypergeometric tests were used to score TCR-TCR, TCR-HLA and TCR-CMV co-occurrence, with a repertoire-size bias correction applied to TCR pairs. A later analysis estimated false discovery rates by permuting HLA or CMV assignments 20 times. A later analysis grouped co-occurring TCRs with DBSCAN, adding TCRdist sequence similarity when clustering within HLA-allele-positive subsets. Co-occurrence clustering excluded repertoires with fewer than 30,000 or more than 120,000 public chains, plus five with anomalous nucleotide sharing. TCRdb obtained this table from immuneACCESS and retained in-frame rearrangements with V and J assigned. These tables miss some clones; where compared with another copy, unresolved V genes account for less than half of the shortfall, and the remainder is unexplained. The V and J calls and clone size were taken over from that table, and D and trimming were inferred from the DNA. The sample data list around 150,000 clones, and approximately 88% of these were observed just once. The ten largest account for approximately 1.5% of the sample.

General conclusions and limits of the study: The classifier was reported to diagnose cytomegalovirus status with high specificity and sensitivity in both the original cohort and the validation cohort. In a later analysis, HLA-associated TCR beta chains showed more clonal expansion and lower generation probabilities than non-associated chains that were equally common. Immune exposure information for the cohort was limited to CMV serostatus. When HLA alleles, especially DR and DQ, strongly co-occurred, attributing TCR associations to individual alleles was difficult. The presence/absence analyses assumed that sequencing depth was roughly uniform across donors, and that assumption may not be true. An earlier analysis of 587 of the donors showed that most TCR beta V segments appeared in productive rearrangements either about 90% or about 30% of the time, which broadly matched IMGT annotations. At a false discovery rate of 0.05, a later analysis linked approximately 18,000 TCR beta sequences to specific HLA alleles. The sequencing pipeline was judged likely to have produced a cluster of highly shared sequence variants as a technical artifact. A later genetic analysis reported fewer N-insertions in productive TCRs among donors in an Asian-associated ancestry cluster than the roughly 620-donor mean. The earlier analysis of approximately 540 of the donors excluded roughly 17 rarely observed V segments, including chromosome 9 orphons, because counts were too low. The authors suggested that the approach could potentially be generalized to other disease states and immunological phenotypes. An association between a missense DCLRE1C variant and V-gene and J-gene trimming of TCR beta chains was found in a later genetic analysis and replicated in an independent cohort. Linkage disequilibrium might explain the correlated functional status among segregating V segments, but an unknown experimental factor could not be excluded. According to a later analysis, TCR association rates differed among HLA loci, with DRB1 alleles showing the most associated TCRs and HLA-C alleles showing the fewest. A few of the identified cytomegalovirus-associated TCR beta chains were confirmed in vitro to be specific for cytomegalovirus antigens. A further reported finding was that TCR beta sequences accurately predicted the HLA-A and HLA-B alleles for most subjects in the first cohort. Because HLA typing was unavailable for some donors at each locus, only the typed subset was used in association tests. The study gave a list of over 150 TCR beta chains associated with cytomegalovirus. The cohort was sequenced for TCR beta chains only, and without alpha or paired-chain data the features that could be detected were limited. Most TCR sequences were seen in very few donors, while some public TCRs were found in many individuals. In a later analysis, most CMV-associated TCR beta chains were found to appear HLA-restricted, with HLA associations seemingly driven largely by CMV exposure. Some IMGT-functional V segments, including TRBV6-2 and TRBV6-3, could not be distinguished by the 87-base-pair reads and were therefore excluded. In a later analysis, several top co-occurrence clusters were reported to appear linked to parvovirus B19, influenza, CMV and Epstein-Barr virus.

The sequenced material came from PBMCs. The receptor's source is a woman under 30 in good health and CMV-seronegative. The V and J genes are TRBV5-1 and TRBJ1-2; the D region possibly corresponds to TRBD1 (5 bases align). The CDR3 in this case is CASSLAQGVYSGYTF. The DNA sequence follows: TGCGCCAGCAGCTTGGCGCAGGGTGTTTACTCTGGCTACACCTTC.